A single sample gave rise to the 18 T cell receptor beta chains below, sequenced in a study of spatial heterogeneity in lung cancer. Noted time point: sample taken at primary tumor resection. TCRdb processed the 5' RACE reads anew with MiXCR; each CDR3 protein has one entry. Among 9,500 to 11,000 distinct CDR3 sequences, about 8.4% were seen once, and the ten largest hold around 22%. Whole-study findings and limits: The number of expanded tumor alpha and beta chains correlated with mutation number.

No antigens are known for them. The input for sequencing was lung tumor tissue, taken at surgery. The receptor set was obtained from a female donor with early-stage non-small cell lung cancer.

This clonotype was seen ten or more times. Because the library targeted alpha chains, this beta chain is an off-target read whose size means little. The chain employs TRBV9 and TRBJ1-6; 7 positions agree with TRBD1. The germline CDR1 and CDR2 sequences are SGDLS and YYNGEE. With 4 bases clipped from V and 0 bases from J, the junction kept 4 bases outside the gene matches. The CDR3 is made up of 16 amino acids. The DNA for the CDR3 is TGTGCCAGCAGCACCGGGACAGTCTCCTATAATTCACCCCTCCACTTT. This translates into CASSTGTVSYNSPLHF.

Note on this clonotype: This beta chain appears as a stray read in a library generated for alpha chains; its size is not informative. The rearrangement uses TRBV7-2 and TRBJ1-4; D perhaps matches TRBD1 (6 bases). Trimming removed 5 bases at V and 8 bases at J, with 18 bases between. Germline assignment: CDR1 SGHTA and CDR2 FQGNSA. CDR3 length equals 15 residues. CDR3 nucleotide sequence: TGTGCCAGCAGCACAACAGGGAGGCATGAAGAAAAACTGTTTTTT. Translating it yields CASSTTGRHEEKLFF.

With regard to this clonotype: The library was prepared for alpha chains; this beta chain is a stray read, so its frequency means little. This sequence joins TRBV7-2 and TRBJ1-4, with a possible D match to TRBD1 (5 bases). The germline V gene encodes CDR1 SGHTA and CDR2 FQGNSA. There are 13 residues in the CDR3. Trimming took 6 bases from V and 4 from J, leaving 9 bases between them. CDR3 nucleotides: TGTGCCAGCAGACGCAGGGTTAATGAAAAACTGTTTTTT. It codes for CASRRRVNEKLFF.

This clonotype is termed medium-sized. This beta chain is an unintended read in a library built for alpha chains; its size means little. The rearrangement links TRBV5-1 to TRBJ2-3; D gene ambiguous. This CDR3 comprises 12 residues. Germline lookup yields CDR1 SGHRS and CDR2 YFSETQ. V was trimmed by 0 bases and J by 4 bases, leaving 3 bases between them. The CDR3 nucleotides read TGCGCCAGCAGCTTGGTCGCAGATACGCAGTATTTT. Translation gives CASSLVADTQYF.

The table lists this clonotype with many counts. This beta chain is an unintended read in a library built for alpha chains; its size means little. The chain links TRBV18 to TRBJ2-5; maybe TRBD2 (5 bases). The length of the CDR3 is 13 residues. Germline lookup yields CDR1 KGHSH and CDR2 LQKENI. Trimming pared 4 bases from V and 10 bases from J, leaving 16 bases between. The CDR3 reads CASSLKDSGNQYF. In DNA form, the CDR3 reads TGTGCCAGCTCACTAAAGGACTCTGGGAACCAGTACTTC.

In its sample, this clonotype ranks as medium-sized. Because the library targeted alpha chains, this beta chain is an off-target read whose size means little. V usage is TRBV12-3 or TRBV12-4 and J usage is TRBJ2-7; no reliable D call. Deletions cut 3 bases from V and 2 bases from J, with 8 bases between. The CDR3 length is 13 residues. CDR3 nucleotides: TGTGCCAGCAGTTTCCTTGGGACCTACGAGCAGTACTTC. Its protein product is CASSFLGTYEQYF.

This clonotype was recorded at least ten times. Little can be read into the size of this beta chain, an off-target read in a library designed for alpha chains. J is TRBJ2-3 and V is TRBV11-2, with D uncertain. This CDR3 is 12 amino acids long. CDR1 and CDR2 from the germline V gene are SGHAT and FQNNGV. The ends were cut back, 0 bases at V and 6 bases at J, with 4 bases in the middle. CDR3 DNA: TGTGCCAGCAGCTTAGATGTGGATACGCAGTATTTT. Encoded protein: CASSLDVDTQYF.

Ten or more counts support this clonotype. This beta chain is an unintended read in a library built for alpha chains; its size means little. The chain couples TRBV2 to TRBJ1-1; D gene uncertain. The CDR3 is 11 residues long. The V and J ends lost 3 bases and 5 bases respectively, with 4 bases between them. Germline CDR1 SNHLY, CDR2 FYNNEI. The CDR3 DNA reads as TGTGCCAGCAGTGAGGGGACTGAAGCTTTCTTT. Its protein product is CASSEGTEAFF.

Comments on this clonotype: This beta chain is an off-target read within a library intended for alpha chains, so its frequency means little. The chain employs TRBV11-2 and TRBJ1-2; 12 nucleotides agree with TRBD1. CDR3 size: 15 residues. Germline assignment: CDR1 SGHAT and CDR2 FQNNGV. The J segment lost 7 bases and the V segment lost 6 bases, leaving 9 bases of the junction unmatched. CDR3 amino acids: CASSLPGQGAFGYTF. The CDR3 bases are TGTGCCAGCAGTTTACCGGGACAGGGGGCTTTTGGCTACACCTTC.

This clonotype was recorded many times. Because this beta chain is a stray read in a library intended to capture alpha chains, its abundance should not be given much weight. This chain joins TRBV6-4 and TRBJ1-1; D may be TRBD1 (6 bases). CDR1 is MRHNA, CDR2 SNTAGT, per germline. CDR3 length: 15 amino acids. Trimming cost V 0 bases and J 7 bases, with 15 bases left between them. The CDR3 here is CASSDSYGQSSEAFF. The CDR3 DNA reads as TGTGCCAGCAGTGACTCTTACGGACAGAGCAGTGAAGCTTTCTTT.

In this sample, this clonotype turned up many times. With the library built for alpha chains, this beta chain is off target and its frequency is not meaningful. The chain joins TRBV7-9 to TRBJ2-2, with D perhaps matching TRBD1 (5 bases). V lost 2 bases and J lost 3, with 10 bases in between. The germline gives CDR1 SEHNR, CDR2 FQNEAQ (reference sequence). The CDR3 is 15 residues long. The CDR3 sequence is CASSLNGADTGELFF. The CDR3 coding sequence is TGTGCCAGCAGCTTAAATGGGGCGGACACCGGGGAGCTGTTTTTT.

At least ten counts were recorded for this clonotype. This beta chain is an unintended read in a library built for alpha chains; its size means little. The chain has TRBV18 and TRBJ1-5; 7 bases are shared with TRBD1. V dropped 8 bases and J dropped 1; count of bases not matched to a gene: 5. This CDR3 spans 14 amino acids. The germline V gene encodes CDR1 KGHSH and CDR2 LQKENI. CDR3 protein: CASQGGDSNQPQHF. Written as DNA, the CDR3 is TGTGCCAGCCAGGGGGGGGACAGCAATCAGCCCCAGCATTTT. The full variable domain, its missing parts supplied by reference TRBV18 and TRBJ1-5, is NAGVMQNPRHLVRRRGQEARLRCSPMKGHSHVYWYRQLPEEGLKFMVYLQKENIIDESGMPKERFSAEFPKEGPSILRIQQVVRGDSAAYFCASQGGDSNQPQHFGDGTRLSIL.

In its sample, this clonotype was seen many times. This beta chain was picked up by a library intended for alpha chains and is off target, so its count carries little meaning. V usage is TRBV10-2 and J usage is TRBJ1-5; 9 bases are shared with TRBD1. The V and J ends lost 8 bases and 5 bases, in that order; junction bases with no gene match: 1. The germline CDR1 and CDR2 sequences are WSHSY and SAAADI. The CDR3 is 12 amino acids. The CDR3, as DNA: TGCGCCAGCCGGGACAGGGATCAGCCCCAGCATTTT. Translation gives CASRDRDQPQHF.

About this clonotype: Because the library targeted alpha chains, this beta chain is an off-target read whose size means little. The chain combines TRBV20-1 with TRBJ2-5; maybe TRBD2 (7 bases). Germline CDR1 is DFQATT and CDR2 is SNEGSKA (reference sequence). Trimming pared 1 base from V and 5 bases from J, leaving 17 bases between. This CDR3 has 15 residues. The CDR3 DNA reads as TGCAGTGCTAGAGGGGGCGGGGGCCCCCGCGAGACCCAGTACTTC. It specifies CSARGGGGPRETQYF.

This clonotype occurred many times. This beta chain came through as a stray read in a library set up for alpha chains, and its size says little. The chain uses TRBV19 and TRBJ1-2; the D is unclear. Germline assignment: CDR1 LNHDA and CDR2 SQIVND (reference sequence). This CDR3 has 11 amino acids. Deletions cut 7 bases from V and 4 bases from J, with 7 bases between. CDR3 sequence: CASMEGYGYTF. The CDR3 DNA reads TGTGCCAGTATGGAAGGCTATGGCTACACCTTC.

This clonotype was recorded many times. This beta chain is an unintended read in a library built for alpha chains; its size means little. V usage is TRBV9 and J usage is TRBJ1-1; D is unclear. Germline V gene sequence: CDR1 SGDLS, CDR2 YYNGEE. V was cut by 0 bases and J by 4 bases, with 7 bases left in between. The CDR3 length is 13 residues. The CDR3 nucleotides read TGTGCCAGCAGCGTAGCAGGAGCCACTGAAGCTTTCTTT. It codes for CASSVAGATEAFF.

On this clonotype itself: Little can be read into the size of this beta chain, an off-target read in a library designed for alpha chains. The CDR3: CSVGKRTYNEQFF. CDR3 DNA: TGCAGCGTGGGAAAGAGGACCTACAATGAGCAGTTCTTC. V usage is TRBV29-1 and J usage is TRBJ2-1; D unresolved. Deletions cut 6 bases from V and 2 bases from J, with 11 bases between. Germline CDR1 reads SQVTM; CDR2 reads ANQGSEA. The CDR3 spans 13 residues.

This clonotype appeared many times. This beta chain is off target for a library built for alpha chains, so its abundance means little. The V and J genes are TRBV12-3 or TRBV12-4 and TRBJ2-3; tentatively, D is TRBD2 (6 bases). This CDR3 has 14 amino acids. The germline V and J ends were trimmed by 0 bases and 6 bases, with 10 bases remaining between them. CDR3 bases: TGTGCCAGCAGTTTAGCGCGGGGAGGCGATACGCAGTATTTT. It yields the protein CASSLARGGDTQYF.